This T cell receptor (beta chain) was recorded in a study of blood T cell repertoires in COVID-19. Participants were aged about 18 to 95 years, lived in 20 to 30 US areas, and enrolled virtually. The method was immunoSEQ multiplex PCR; TCRdb's version includes in-frame clones alone and lacks a portion of them. In the table there are about 330,000 clones, around nine tenths of which are singletons. Per germline, CDR1 SGDLS and CDR2 YYNGEE. This CDR3 is 16 amino acids long. The J segment lost 3 bases and the V segment lost 4 bases, leaving 7 bases of the junction unmatched. V gene TRBV9 combines with J gene TRBJ2-2; 9 bases match TRBD2. Input material: PBMCs or T cells enriched from blood (not recorded which). The clonotype originates from a woman aged 25 to 45 who had recovered from COVID-19. The CDR3 sequence: CASSPHAGGDTGELFF. The CDR3 nucleotides are TGTGCCAGCAGCCCTCATGCGGGGGGGGACACCGGGGAGCTGTTTTTT.